This T cell receptor beta chain derives from a study of T cells in Graves' hyperthyroidism and ophthalmopathy. The V gene's germline CDR1 is KGHDR and CDR2 SFDVKD. V lost 6 bases, J lost 6 bases, and 21 bases lay in between. The length of the CDR3 is 16 residues. This clonotype occurred many times. The antigen is undetermined. TCR beta CDR3 regions were amplified from RNA transcripts. The primer set for the first-round RT-PCR of the TCR CDR3 was HTBI. Each CDR3 protein is one row after TCRdb ran MiXCR on the multiplex PCR reads. The sample yields approximately 370,000 distinct CDR3 sequences, around 14% seen once. Overall study findings and caveats: Blood also showed most of the thyroid clonotypes that were expanded above 0.001.

This receptor was obtained from a woman younger than 45 with Graves' hyperthyroidism. The sequenced sample consisted of blood. The genes are TRBV24-1 and TRBJ2-3, with D unresolved. CDR3 in amino acids: CATSPGLRGFSDTQYF. CDR3 DNA: TGTGCCACCAGTCCTGGTCTTCGAGGATTCTCCGATACGCAGTATTTT.